A selection of T cell receptor beta chains follows, all from one sample in a study of beta chain features in type 1 diabetes. The data were produced by immunoSEQ multiplex PCR, yet TCRdb's version contains in-frame clones alone and is incomplete. The sample has about 330,000 clones; approximately 9.9% are singletons. The sequenced sample was naive CD4+ T cells from blood. The receptors originated from a woman under 40 in good health. CDR3s include the opening cysteine and the closing phenylalanine or tryptophan. Each record gives: J gene, clone size, V gene, D gene, CDR3 DNA, CDR3 protein. The D gene is left open where the match is weak. The size of a clone is reported for some rows only, either as once, few or many, or as a class for expanded clones.

TRBJ1-4 - TRBV30 - TGTGCCTGGTCACCTAGAGGGTGGAGTGAAAAACTGTTTTTT CAWSPRGWSEKLFF
TRBJ1-1 few TRBV9 TRBD1 TGTGCCAGCAGCGTACGGGCGACAGGGACGAACACTGAAGCTTTCTTT CASSVRATGTNTEAFF
TRBJ2-5 few TRBV25-1 TRBD2 TGTGCCAGCAGTGATGGGCTAGCGGGAGTTCAAGAGACCCAGTACTTC CASSDGLAGVQETQYF
TRBJ1-2 - TRBV6-1 TRBD1 TGTGCCAGCAGTGAAGCCGCGGGACAGGGGCACTATGGCTACACCTTC CASSEAAGQGHYGYTF
TRBJ2-1 - TRBV7-3 TRBD2 TGTGCCAGCAGCCCCTGGACTAGCGGGAGGGGCAGTGAGCAGTTCTTC CASSPWTSGRGSEQFF
TRBJ1-1 few TRBV11-1 TRBD1 TGTGCCAGCAGCTTGGACAGGACCAACACTGAAGCTTTCTTT CASSLDRTNTEAFF
TRBJ2-3 few TRBV6-5 TRBD2 TGTGCCAGCAGTGCGACTAGCGGGAGAACAGATACGCAGTATTTT CASSATSGRTDTQYF
TRBJ2-7 - TRBV5-1 - TGCGCCAGCAGAAAGGAGGTAGCGCCTACCTACGAGCAGTACTTC CASRKEVAPTYEQYF
TRBJ2-3 few TRBV27 - TGTGCCAGCAGCCGACACGGCACAGATACGCAGTATTTT CASSRHGTDTQYF
TRBJ1-2 few TRBV9 - TGTGCCAGCAGCGTAGCAGTTGAGAGGAGCTATGGCTACACCTTC CASSVAVERSYGYTF
TRBJ2-3 - TRBV5-1 - TGCGCCAGCAGCTTGGGTCCAGGTAGCACAGATACGCAGTATTTT CASSLGPGSTDTQYF
TRBJ2-1 - TRBV7-7 TRBD2 TGTGCTAGCAGCGAAATGGGCGGGAGGAACGATGAGCAGTTCTTC CASSEMGGRNDEQFF
TRBJ2-3 few TRBV2 TRBD2 TGTGCCAGCAGTGAAGGGGCTAGCGGAAGCACAGATACGCAGTATTTT CASSEGASGSTDTQYF
TRBJ1-4 few TRBV9 TRBD1 TGTGCCAGCAGCACCCGGGACAGGGTTGCAACTAATGAAAAACTGTTTTTT CASSTRDRVATNEKLFF
TRBJ1-2 - TRBV28 - TGTGCCAGCAGTTTATCCGGGGGACTGTATGGCTACACCTTC CASSLSGGLYGYTF
TRBJ2-7 - TRBV30 TRBD1 TGTGCCTGGAGTGTGCAGGGGGCCTACGAGCAGTACTTC CAWSVQGAYEQYF
TRBJ2-3 few TRBV11-2 TRBD2 TGTGCCAGCAGCTGGACTAGCGGGAGTGCAGATACGCAGTATTTT CASSWTSGSADTQYF
TRBJ2-1 few TRBV11-3 - TGTGCCAGCAGCCTCAGCGGGTTGAATGAGCAGTTCTTC CASSLSGLNEQFF
TRBJ1-2 - TRBV28 TRBD1 TGTGCCATTCTGGGACAGGGCAATGGCTACACCTTC CAILGQGNGYTF
TRBJ2-1 few TRBV19 - TGTGCCAGTAGTATGTCCAGGGCCTACAATGAGCAGTTCTTC CASSMSRAYNEQFF
TRBJ2-7 - TRBV28 TRBD2 TGTGCCAGCATTTGGGGTGGCGGGAGGGGATACGAGCAGTACTTC CASIWGGGRGYEQYF
TRBJ2-1 - TRBV30 TRBD2 TGTGCCTGGAGTACCGGGCTAGCGGGTTACAATGAGCAGTTCTTC CAWSTGLAGYNEQFF
TRBJ2-5 - TRBV30 - TGTGCCTGGAGTGGGGGACTTCGGGAGACCCAGTACTTC CAWSGGLRETQYF
TRBJ2-1 - TRBV28 TRBD1 TGTGCCAGCAGTTCCTCTTCAGGGGGCATGATCAATGAGCAGTTCTTC CASSSSSGGMINEQFF
TRBJ2-5 few TRBV25-1 TRBD2 TGTGCCAGCAGTGACTCAGCGGGACTGCAGACCCAGTACTTC CASSDSAGLQTQYF
TRBJ2-7 few TRBV7-2 TRBD2 TGTGCCAGCAGTTCGGGACTAGCGGGAGGGTACGAGCAGTACTTC CASSSGLAGGYEQYF
TRBJ2-7 few TRBV28 TRBD1 TGTGCCATGCGGACAGGGCAAAACGAGCAGTACTTC CAMRTGQNEQYF
TRBJ1-1 - TRBV7-6 - TGTGCCAGCAGCTCCCAGACCGACATGAACACTGAAGCTTTCTTT CASSSQTDMNTEAFF
TRBJ2-1 - TRBV29-1 - TGCAGCGGCGGCTACAATGAGCAGTTCTTC CSGGYNEQFF
TRBJ2-1 - TRBV19 - TGTGCCAGTAGTATCGGAGGCGGGATCAGCACCTACAATGAGCAGTTCTTC CASSIGGGISTYNEQFF